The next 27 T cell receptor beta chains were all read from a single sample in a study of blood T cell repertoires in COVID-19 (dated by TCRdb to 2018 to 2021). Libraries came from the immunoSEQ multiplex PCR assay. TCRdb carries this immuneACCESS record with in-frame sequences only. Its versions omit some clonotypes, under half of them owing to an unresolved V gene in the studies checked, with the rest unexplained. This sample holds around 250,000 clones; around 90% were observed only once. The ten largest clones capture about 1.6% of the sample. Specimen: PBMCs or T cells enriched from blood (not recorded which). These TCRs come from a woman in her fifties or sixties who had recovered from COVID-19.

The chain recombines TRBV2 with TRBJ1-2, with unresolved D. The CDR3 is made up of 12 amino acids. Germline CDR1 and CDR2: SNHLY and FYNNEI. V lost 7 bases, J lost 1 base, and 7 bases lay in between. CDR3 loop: CASNPDNYGYTF. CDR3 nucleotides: TGTGCCAGCAATCCAGATAACTATGGCTACACCTTC.

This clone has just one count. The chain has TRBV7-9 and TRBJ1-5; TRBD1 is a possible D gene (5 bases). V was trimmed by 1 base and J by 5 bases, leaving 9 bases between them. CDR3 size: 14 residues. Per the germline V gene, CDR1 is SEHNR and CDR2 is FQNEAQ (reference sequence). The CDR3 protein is CASSLGRGDQPQHF. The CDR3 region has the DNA TGTGCCAGCAGCTTAGGTAGGGGCGATCAGCCCCAGCATTTT. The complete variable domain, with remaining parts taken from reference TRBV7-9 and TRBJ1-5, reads DTGVSQNPRHKITKRGQNVTFRCDPISEHNRLYWYRQTLGQGPEFLTYFQNEAQLEKSRLLSDRFSAERPKGSFSTLEIQRTEQGDSAMYLCASSLGRGDQPQHFGDGTRLSIL.

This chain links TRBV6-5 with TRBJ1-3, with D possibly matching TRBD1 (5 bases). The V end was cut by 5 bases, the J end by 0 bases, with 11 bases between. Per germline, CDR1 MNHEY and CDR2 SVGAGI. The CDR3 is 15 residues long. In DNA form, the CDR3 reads TGTGCCAGCAGTCTCGACAGAAGCTCTGGAAACACCATATATTTT. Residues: CASSLDRSSGNTIYF.

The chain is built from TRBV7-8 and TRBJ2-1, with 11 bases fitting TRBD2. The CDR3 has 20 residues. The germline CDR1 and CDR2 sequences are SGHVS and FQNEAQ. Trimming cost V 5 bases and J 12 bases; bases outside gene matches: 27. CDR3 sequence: CASSHPDGTSGSASVLGQFF. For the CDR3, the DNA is TGTGCCAGCAGCCACCCGGACGGGACTAGCGGCTCCGCGTCGGTTTTAGGGCAGTTCTTC.

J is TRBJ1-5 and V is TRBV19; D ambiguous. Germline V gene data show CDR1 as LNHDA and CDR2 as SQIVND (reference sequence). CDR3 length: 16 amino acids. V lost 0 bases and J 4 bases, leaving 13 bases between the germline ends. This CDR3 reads CASSIDRSAGNQPQHF. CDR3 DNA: TGTGCCAGTAGTATAGATCGATCGGCGGGTAATCAGCCCCAGCATTTT.

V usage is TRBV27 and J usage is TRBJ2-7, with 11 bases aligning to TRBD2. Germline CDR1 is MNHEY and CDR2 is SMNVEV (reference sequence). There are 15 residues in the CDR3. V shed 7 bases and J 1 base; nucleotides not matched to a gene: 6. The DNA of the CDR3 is TGTGCCAGCACCACTGGGACTAGCGGTTCCTACGAGCAGTACTTC. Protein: CASTTGTSGSYEQYF.

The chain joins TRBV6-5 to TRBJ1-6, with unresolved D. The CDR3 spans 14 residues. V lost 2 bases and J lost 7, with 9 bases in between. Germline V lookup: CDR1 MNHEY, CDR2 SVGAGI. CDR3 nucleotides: TGTGCCAGCAGTTACGACGGGTGGAATTCACCCCTCCACTTT. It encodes CASSYDGWNSPLHF.

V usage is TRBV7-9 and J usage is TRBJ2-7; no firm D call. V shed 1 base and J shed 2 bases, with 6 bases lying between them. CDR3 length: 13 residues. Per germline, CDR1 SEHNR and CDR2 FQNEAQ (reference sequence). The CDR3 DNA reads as TGTGCCAGCAGCTTAGGGGCCACCTACGAGCAGTACTTC. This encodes CASSLGATYEQYF.

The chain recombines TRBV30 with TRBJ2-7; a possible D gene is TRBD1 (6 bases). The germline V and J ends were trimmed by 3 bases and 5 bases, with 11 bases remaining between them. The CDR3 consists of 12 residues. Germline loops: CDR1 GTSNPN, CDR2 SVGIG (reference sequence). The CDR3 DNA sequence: TGTGCCTGGAGCAGGGGAAAAGACGAGCAGTACTTC. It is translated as CAWSRGKDEQYF. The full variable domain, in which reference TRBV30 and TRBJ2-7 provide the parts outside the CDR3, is SQTIHQWPATLVQPVGSPLSLECTVEGTSNPNLYWYRQAAGRGLQLLFYSVGIGQISSEVPQNLSASRPQDRQFILSSKKLLLSDSGFYLCAWSRGKDEQYFGPGTRLTVT.

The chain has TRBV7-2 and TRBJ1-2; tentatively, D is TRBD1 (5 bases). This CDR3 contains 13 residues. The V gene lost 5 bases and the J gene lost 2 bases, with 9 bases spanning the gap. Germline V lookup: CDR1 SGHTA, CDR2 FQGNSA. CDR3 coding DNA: TGTGCCAGCAGCCAGACAGCCAACTATGGCTACACCTTC. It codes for CASSQTANYGYTF.

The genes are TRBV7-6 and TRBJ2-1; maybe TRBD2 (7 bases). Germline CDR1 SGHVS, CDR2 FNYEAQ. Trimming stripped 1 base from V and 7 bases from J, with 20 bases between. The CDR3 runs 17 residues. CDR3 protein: CASSLVWGGDYGNEQFF. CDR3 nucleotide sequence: TGTGCCAGCAGCTTAGTGTGGGGGGGCGATTATGGGAATGAGCAGTTCTTC.

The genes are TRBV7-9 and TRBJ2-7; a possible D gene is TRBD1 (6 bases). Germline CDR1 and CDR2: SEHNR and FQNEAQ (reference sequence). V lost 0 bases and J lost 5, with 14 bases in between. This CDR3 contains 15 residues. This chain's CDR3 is CASSLAGTPRDEQYF. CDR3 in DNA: TGTGCCAGCAGCTTAGCTGGGACACCGCGGGACGAGCAGTACTTC.

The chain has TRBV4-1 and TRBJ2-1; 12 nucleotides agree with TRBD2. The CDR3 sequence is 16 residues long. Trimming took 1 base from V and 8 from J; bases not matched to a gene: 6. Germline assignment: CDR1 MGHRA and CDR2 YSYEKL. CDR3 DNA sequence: TGCGCCAGCAGCCAAGGTGGACTAGCGGGATATTATGAGCAGTTCTTC. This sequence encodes CASSQGGLAGYYEQFF.

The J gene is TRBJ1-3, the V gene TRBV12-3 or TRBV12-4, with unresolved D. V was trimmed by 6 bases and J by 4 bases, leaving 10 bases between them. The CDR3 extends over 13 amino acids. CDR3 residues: CASRQEIGNTIYF. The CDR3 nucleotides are TGTGCCAGCAGGCAAGAGATCGGAAACACCATATATTTT.

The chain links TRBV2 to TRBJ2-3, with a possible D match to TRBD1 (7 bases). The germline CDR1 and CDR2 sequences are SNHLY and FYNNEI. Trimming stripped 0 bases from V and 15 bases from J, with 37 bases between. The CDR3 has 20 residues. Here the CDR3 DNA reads TGTGCCAGCAGTGAAGCGAGAGGGGGCGCGGGACTTACAAGACAAAAAGTAGGTTATTTT. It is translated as CASSEARGGAGLTRQKVGYF.

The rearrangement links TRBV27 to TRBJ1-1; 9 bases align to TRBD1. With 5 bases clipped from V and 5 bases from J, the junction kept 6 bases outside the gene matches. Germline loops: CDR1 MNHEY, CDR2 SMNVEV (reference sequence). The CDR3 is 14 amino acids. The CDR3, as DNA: TGTGCCAGCAGTCCTTGGGACAGGGTTACTGAAGCTTTCTTT. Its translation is CASSPWDRVTEAFF.

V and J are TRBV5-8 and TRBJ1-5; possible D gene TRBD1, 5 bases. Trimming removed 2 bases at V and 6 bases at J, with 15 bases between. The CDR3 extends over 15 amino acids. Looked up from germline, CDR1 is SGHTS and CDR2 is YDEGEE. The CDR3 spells CASSFSQGGGQPQHF. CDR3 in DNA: TGTGCCAGCAGCTTTTCTCAGGGCGGTGGTCAGCCCCAGCATTTT.

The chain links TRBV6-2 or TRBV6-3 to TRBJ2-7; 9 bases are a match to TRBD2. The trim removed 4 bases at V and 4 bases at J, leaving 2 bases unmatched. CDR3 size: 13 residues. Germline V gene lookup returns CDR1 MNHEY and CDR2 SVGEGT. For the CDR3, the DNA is TGTGCCAGCAGTTCCCTAGCGGGGTACGAGCAGTACTTC. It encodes CASSSLAGYEQYF.

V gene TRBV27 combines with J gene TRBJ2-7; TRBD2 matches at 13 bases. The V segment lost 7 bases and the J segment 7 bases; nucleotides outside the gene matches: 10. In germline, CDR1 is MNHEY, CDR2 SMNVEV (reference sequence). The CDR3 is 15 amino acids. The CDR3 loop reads CASKSRTSGSAEQYF. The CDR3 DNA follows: TGTGCCAGCAAAAGTAGGACTAGCGGGAGTGCTGAGCAGTACTTC.

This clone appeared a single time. The CDR3 DNA is TGCGCCAGCAGCTTTTCGGGGACAGGGGGCGGCTACACCTTC. It specifies CASSFSGTGGGYTF. V usage is TRBV5-1 and J usage is TRBJ1-2; 12 bases align to TRBD1. The CDR3 is 14 residues long. CDR1 and CDR2 from the germline V gene are SGHRS and YFSETQ. With V trimmed by 2 bases and J by 8 bases, 4 bases remained unmatched.

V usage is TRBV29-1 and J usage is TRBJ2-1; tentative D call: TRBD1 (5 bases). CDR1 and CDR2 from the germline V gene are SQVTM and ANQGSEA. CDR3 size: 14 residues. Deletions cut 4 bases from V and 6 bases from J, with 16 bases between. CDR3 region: CSVVGVDGGNEQFF. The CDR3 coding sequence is TGCAGCGTTGTAGGGGTTGACGGTGGCAATGAGCAGTTCTTC.

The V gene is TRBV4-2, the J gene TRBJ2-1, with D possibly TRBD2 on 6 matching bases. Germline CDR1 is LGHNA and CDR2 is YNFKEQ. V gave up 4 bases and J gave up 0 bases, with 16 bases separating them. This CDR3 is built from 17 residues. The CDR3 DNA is TGTGCCAGCAGCCTCGTTGGAGGGAGCTACTCCTACAATGAGCAGTTCTTC. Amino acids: CASSLVGGSYSYNEQFF.

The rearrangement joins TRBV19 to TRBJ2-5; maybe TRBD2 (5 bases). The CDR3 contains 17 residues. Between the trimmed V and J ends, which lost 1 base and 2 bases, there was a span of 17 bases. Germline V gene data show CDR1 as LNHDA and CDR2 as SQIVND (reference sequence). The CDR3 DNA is TGTGCCAGTAGTATAGTTGGGTTTATAGGGAGACAAGAGACCCAGTACTTC. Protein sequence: CASSIVGFIGRQETQYF.

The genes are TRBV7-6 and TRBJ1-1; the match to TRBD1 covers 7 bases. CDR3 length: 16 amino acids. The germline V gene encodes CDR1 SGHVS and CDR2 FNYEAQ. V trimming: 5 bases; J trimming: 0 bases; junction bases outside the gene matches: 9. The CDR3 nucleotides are TGTGCCAGCAGCCTACAGCAGGGACAGCTGAACACTGAAGCTTTCTTT. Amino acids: CASSLQQGQLNTEAFF.

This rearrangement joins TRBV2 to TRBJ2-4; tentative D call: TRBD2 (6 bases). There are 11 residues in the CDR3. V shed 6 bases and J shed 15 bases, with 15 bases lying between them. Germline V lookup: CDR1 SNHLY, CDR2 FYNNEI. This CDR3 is CASRGIGGMYF. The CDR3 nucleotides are TGTGCCAGCAGGGGGATTGGAGGGATGTACTTC.

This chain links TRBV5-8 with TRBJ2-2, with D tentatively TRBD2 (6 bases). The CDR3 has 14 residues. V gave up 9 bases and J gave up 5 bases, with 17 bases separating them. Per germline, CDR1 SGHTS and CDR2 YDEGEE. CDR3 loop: CATFSSRETGELFF. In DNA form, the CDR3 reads TGTGCCACGTTTAGCTCCCGGGAGACCGGGGAGCTGTTTTTT.

The CDR3 protein is CASSVAGGRGTDTQYF. CDR3 sequence (DNA): TGTGCCAGCAGCGTAGCGGGAGGGCGGGGCACAGATACGCAGTATTTT. This chain uses TRBV9 with TRBJ2-3, with 8 bases matching TRBD2. The germline V gene has CDR1 SGDLS and CDR2 YYNGEE. Trimming at V came to 0 bases and at J to 1 base, leaving 4 bases not matched to a gene. The CDR3 totals 16 residues.